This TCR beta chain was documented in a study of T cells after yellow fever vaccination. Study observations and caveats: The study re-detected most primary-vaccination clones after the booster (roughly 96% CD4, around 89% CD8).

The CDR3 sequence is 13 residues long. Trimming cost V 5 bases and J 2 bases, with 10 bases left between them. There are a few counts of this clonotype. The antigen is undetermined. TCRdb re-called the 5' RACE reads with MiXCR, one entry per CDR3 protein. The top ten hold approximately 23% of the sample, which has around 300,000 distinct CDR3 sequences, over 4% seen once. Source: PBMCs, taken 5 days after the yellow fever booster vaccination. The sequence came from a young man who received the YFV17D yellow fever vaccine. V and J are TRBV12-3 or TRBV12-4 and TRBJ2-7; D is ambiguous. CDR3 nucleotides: TGTGCCAGCAGTATGGGTTTAGCCTACGAGCAGTACGTC. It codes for CASSMGLAYEQYV.